This entry describes one T cell receptor beta chain. TCRdb's copy holds only in-frame clones and misses some; the assay was immunoSEQ multiplex PCR. Of 65,000 or so clones detected, just under 85% appear once; the ten largest clones hold 3.7%. This sample is drawn from a study of OX40 agonist ivuxolimab in advanced cancers. The V end was cut by 4 bases, the J end by 1 base, with 14 bases between. The CDR3 is 16 amino acids. Germline CDR1 and CDR2: SGDLS and YYNGEE. The sequencing here drew on CD4+ or CD8+ T cells sorted from blood, taken in a trial of the OX40 agonist ivuxolimab. This clonotype was obtained from an adult with an advanced solid tumor such as melanoma, head and neck, liver or kidney cancer. The rearrangement joins TRBV9 to TRBJ2-2, with D possibly TRBD2 on 6 matching bases. This chain's CDR3 is CASSLTGGGNTGELFF. The CDR3 DNA sequence: TGTGCCAGCAGCCTCACCGGGGGAGGGAACACCGGGGAGCTGTTTTTT.